Sequencing of this T cell receptor (beta chain) was carried out in a study of T cells in Graves' hyperthyroidism and ophthalmopathy. The overall study: At the time of initial diagnosis and before any treatment, peripheral blood was collected.

Notes on the study in general: Ophthalmopathy was told apart from stable hyperthyroidism by a 13 V-J model. Most thyroid-expanded clonotypes above 0.001 were also found in blood.

Using RNA transcripts as the source, TCR beta CDR3 regions were amplified. In the first-round RT-PCR of the TCR CDR3, the HTBI primer set was used. One entry per CDR3 protein results from TCRdb running MiXCR on the multiplex PCR reads. The data hold some 500,000 distinct CDR3 sequences, with around 22% observed a single time. PBMCs were obtained from 10 ml fresh peripheral blood. V was clipped by 4 bases and J by 6 bases, with 12 bases between them. Germline lookup yields CDR1 MDHEN and CDR2 SYDVKM. The CDR3 is 13 residues long. This clonotype was detected only a few times. Its antigen remains unidentified.

This receptor was taken from a woman in her 30s with Graves' ophthalmopathy. The sequencing input was blood. This chain links TRBV28 with TRBJ1-1; no firm D call. CDR3 nucleotides: TGTGCCAGCAGTTGGCCCCACCAGGCTGAAGCTTTCTTT. The encoded protein is CASSWPHQAEAFF.